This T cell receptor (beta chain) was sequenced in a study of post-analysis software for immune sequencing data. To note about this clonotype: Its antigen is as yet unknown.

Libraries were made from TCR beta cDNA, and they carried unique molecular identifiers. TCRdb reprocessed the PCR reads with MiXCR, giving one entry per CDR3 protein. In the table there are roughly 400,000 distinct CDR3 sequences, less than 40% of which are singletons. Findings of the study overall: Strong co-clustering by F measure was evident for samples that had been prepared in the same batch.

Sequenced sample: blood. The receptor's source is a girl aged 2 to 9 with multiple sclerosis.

CDR3 sequence (DNA): TGTGCCAGCACCCTCGCCGGGACTAGCGTTGGGGAGCAGTACTTC. This codes for CASTLAGTSVGEQYF. V gene TRBV7-2 combines with J gene TRBJ2-7, with 10 nucleotides matching TRBD2. The germline gives CDR1 SGHTA, CDR2 FQGNSA. The CDR3 length is 15 residues. J gave up 7 bases and V 7 bases, and 13 bases lay outside the gene matches.